This T cell receptor (beta chain) stems from a study of monozygotic twins with inflammatory bowel disease. CDR3 size: 17 residues. Germline loops: CDR1 LNHDA, CDR2 SQIVND (reference sequence). Turning to this clonotype: Its antigen is undetermined.

TCRdb re-called the 5' RACE reads and catalogs CDR3 proteins one per entry, DNA excluded. The table lists some 130,000 distinct CDR3 sequences. The authors isolated total RNA from whole blood without sorting T cells. Overall study results and limits: IBD patients shared fewer clonotypes with other individuals than healthy twins, especially patients with disease activity signs.

The material sequenced was blood. The rearrangement uses TRBV19 and TRBJ2-1; TCRdb outputs TRBD2, but without DNA this stays unchecked. The receptor was isolated from a human donor with ulcerative colitis or Crohn's disease, or a healthy co-twin of an affected twin (not recorded which). This CDR3 reads CASSLRLAGRVGNEQFF. The full variable domain, in which reference TRBV19 and TRBJ2-1 provide the parts outside the CDR3, is DGGITQSPKYLFRKEGQNVTLSCEQNLNHDAMYWYRQDPGQGLRLIYYSQIVNDFQKGDIAEGYSVSREKKESFPLTVTSAQKNPTAFYLCASSLRLAGRVGNEQFFGPGTRLTVL.